This TCR beta chain was obtained from a study of blood T cell repertoires in COVID-19. The V end lost 2 bases, the J end lost 3 bases, and 13 bases lay between the germline ends. Germline CDR1 reads SGHTA; CDR2 reads FQGNSA. The CDR3 has 15 residues. Generated by immunoSEQ multiplex PCR, the TCRdb table keeps only in-frame clones and is missing some. Of 250,000 to 350,000 clones in the sample, around 90% were seen once. The TCR originated in a woman between 45 and 65 years old who had recovered from COVID-19. The chain combines TRBV7-2 with TRBJ1-2, with D unresolved. Sequenced sample: peripheral blood. The CDR3 DNA sequence: TGTGCCAGCAGCTTACGCGGGGATTCATACTATGGCTACACCTTC. It encodes CASSLRGDSYYGYTF.